This T cell receptor (beta chain) was found in a study of T-cell reconstitution after alpha-beta-depleted transplantation in children. This sample's TCRbeta library carried unique molecular identifier barcodes. TCRdb re-derived calls from the PCR reads in MiXCR, one entry per CDR3 protein. The sample includes about 980,000 distinct CDR3 sequences, roughly 29% of them seen just once. The CDR3 loop spans 14 amino acids. V lost 5 bases to trimming and J lost 6 bases; unmatched junction nucleotides: 6. A word on this clonotype: The antigen remains unidentified.

General study findings and limits: At day 60, the high TCRbeta diversity found in some patients originated from recipient T cells and thymic progenitors that had survived. There were reportedly several hundred expanded graft clones from which alpha-beta T cells came about two months after transplant. By one year post-transplant, T-cell counts and diversity largely arose from T cells that were newly produced.

The receptor's source is a boy under two years old who had a stem cell transplant for SCID, so the T cells may come from the graft donor. The chain carries TRBV12-3 or TRBV12-4 and TRBJ1-2, with 10 bases matching TRBD1. The sample here was PBMCs, mostly from graft donor cells, taken 360 days after TCRalphabeta/CD19-depleted stem cell transplant. For the CDR3, the DNA is TGTGCCAGCAGTCCTGACAGGGGGCGGGATGGCTACACCTTC. Translated: CASSPDRGRDGYTF.